These 9 T cell receptor beta chains came from one sample sequenced in a study of T cells in Graves' hyperthyroidism and ophthalmopathy. RNA transcripts gave rise to amplified TCR beta CDR3 regions. TCR CDR3 regions were first amplified by RT-PCR with HTBI primers. TCRdb reprocessed the multiplex PCR reads with MiXCR, giving one entry per CDR3 protein. The sample records about 610,000 distinct CDR3 sequences, roughly 46% being singletons. Sequences were obtained from peripheral blood or thyroid tissue (not recorded which). These receptors were obtained from a woman aged 18-30 years with Graves' hyperthyroidism.

This clonotype occurred many times. V gene TRBV5-1 combines with J gene TRBJ2-7; 7 bases match TRBD2. This CDR3 region has 14 residues. Unmatched junction bases numbered 5, after V lost 2 bases and J lost 3 bases. CDR1 is SGHRS, CDR2 YFSETQ, per germline. CDR3 bases: TGCGCCAGCAGCTTATCAGCGGGAAGCTACGAGCAGTACTTC. It encodes CASSLSAGSYEQYF.

This clonotype appeared a few times. This chain connects TRBV27 to TRBJ1-2; tentatively, D is TRBD1 (5 bases). V dropped 6 bases and J dropped 4 bases, with 12 bases sitting between them. The CDR3 is 13 residues long. Germline lookup yields CDR1 MNHEY and CDR2 SMNVEV (reference sequence). The CDR3 nucleotides read TGTGCCAGCAGGGGCAGGGACGCCTATGGCTACACCTTC. Translation: CASRGRDAYGYTF.

Note on this clonotype: A much bigger clone sits one base away, suggesting this may be a read error. The chain uses TRBV30 and TRBJ1-6; a possible D gene is TRBD1 (6 bases). In germline, CDR1 is GTSNPN, CDR2 SVGIG (reference sequence). This CDR3 is built from 13 residues. Trimming removed 8 bases at V and 9 bases at J, with 17 bases between. The CDR3 protein is CARRTEGLSPLHF. DNA for the CDR3: TGTGCCAGACGGACAGAGGGTCTTTCACCCCTCCACTTT.

This clonotype showed up many times. The chain uses TRBV7-8 and TRBJ2-5; perhaps TRBD2 as D (6 bases). The ends were cut back, 3 bases at V and 9 bases at J, with 8 bases in the middle. The V gene's germline CDR1 is SGHVS and CDR2 FQNEAQ. The CDR3 contains 11 residues. DNA for the CDR3: TGTGCCAGCAGCTTCGGGGGACCCCAGTACTTC. It specifies CASSFGGPQYF. Full variable domain (remainder filled in from reference TRBV7-8 and TRBJ2-5): GAGVSQSPRYKVAKRGQDVALRCDPISGHVSLFWYQQALGQGPEFLTYFQNEAQLDKSGLPSDRFFAERPEGSVSTLKIQRTQQEDSAVYLCASSFGGPQYFGPGTRLLVL.

This clonotype was observed at least ten times. The chain links TRBV15 to TRBJ1-3; D perhaps matches TRBD1 (5 bases). The V end was cut by 2 bases, the J end by 5 bases, with 19 bases between. Germline V gives CDR1 LNHNV, CDR2 YYDKDF (reference sequence). The CDR3 totals 17 residues. CDR3 sequence (DNA): TGTGCCACCAGCAGATCCCCCCAGGGCGGGGCCCGAAACACCATATATTTT. Its translation: CATSRSPQGGARNTIYF.

This clonotype was recorded at least ten times. This chain uses TRBV12-5 with TRBJ1-2; D gene unclear. The CDR3 is 13 residues long. Germline values: CDR1 LGHNT, CDR2 FRNRAP. V lost 1 base and J 5 bases, leaving 8 bases between the germline ends. Here the CDR3 DNA reads TGTGCTAGTGGTTTGGCCCAGGAGTATGGCTACACCTTC. Translating gives CASGLAQEYGYTF.

Concerning this clonotype: Because the CDR3 is missing its conserved closing phenylalanine or tryptophan, this is likely a read error. The chain has TRBV5-5 and TRBJ1-1; no firm D call. Germline V gene data show CDR1 as SGHKS and CDR2 as YYEKEE (reference sequence). CDR3 length: 14 residues. The ends were cut back, 5 bases at V and 5 bases at J, with 16 bases in the middle. The CDR3 DNA is TGTGCCAGCAGACTATCCCACGGGAAGACTGAAGCTTTCCTT. Residues: CASRLSHGKTEAFL.

CDR3 region: CSARLLAGGINNELFF. CDR3 in DNA: TGCAGTGCTAGATTACTAGCGGGAGGGATTAACAATGAGCTGTTTTTT. The genes are TRBV20-1 and TRBJ2-2; 13 bases map to TRBD2. This CDR3 spans 16 amino acids. Germline V lookup: CDR1 DFQATT, CDR2 SNEGSKA (reference sequence). V shed 2 bases and J 11 bases; nucleotides not matched to a gene: 11.

The V call is TRBV9, the J call TRBJ2-5, with D possibly TRBD2 on 5 matching bases. V lost 0 bases and J lost 2, with 8 bases in between. Germline CDR1 is SGDLS and CDR2 is YYNGEE. The CDR3 loop spans 14 amino acids. The CDR3 loop reads CASSVGGAQETQYF. CDR3 coding DNA: TGTGCCAGCAGCGTAGGGGGAGCGCAAGAGACCCAGTACTTC.